Shown below are 22 T cell receptor beta chains from a single sample sequenced in a study of blood T cell repertoires in COVID-19. The data were produced by immunoSEQ multiplex PCR, yet TCRdb's version contains in-frame clones alone and is incomplete. The table records approximately 400,000 clones, around 89% of them present only once. Sample: PBMCs or T cells enriched from blood (not recorded which). These receptors were obtained from a woman under 30 who had recovered from COVID-19.

The chain employs TRBV2 and TRBJ2-4; 7 bases match TRBD1. CDR3 length: 17 amino acids. Germline V gene lookup returns CDR1 SNHLY and CDR2 FYNNEI. Germline trimming cut 0 bases from V and 0 bases from J; bases unmatched to any gene: 5. CDR3 sequence reads: CASSEARGLLAKNIQYF. CDR3 in DNA: TGTGCCAGCAGTGAAGCTAGGGGGCTTCTAGCCAAAAACATTCAGTACTTC.

The chain employs TRBV28 and TRBJ1-5; D is uncertain. V was trimmed by 5 bases and J by 5 bases, leaving 4 bases between them. CDR3 size: 11 residues. Germline V gene sequence: CDR1 MDHEN, CDR2 SYDVKM. In DNA form, the CDR3 reads TGTGCCAGCAGTACTTATCAGCCCCAGCATTTT. It specifies CASSTYQPQHF. Drawing the rest from reference TRBV28 and TRBJ1-5, the complete variable domain is DVKVTQSSRYLVKRTGEKVFLECVQDMDHENMFWYRQDPGLGLRLIYFSYDVKMKEKGDIPEGYSVSREKKERFSLILESASTNQTSMYLCASSTYQPQHFGDGTRLSIL.

The chain combines TRBV24-1 with TRBJ2-7, with D perhaps TRBD2 (7 bases). V lost 4 bases, J lost 1 base, and 10 bases lay in between. The CDR3 sequence is 14 residues long. Germline-derived CDR1 and CDR2 are KGHDR and SFDVKD. The CDR3 nucleotides read TGTGCCACCAGTGAAAGGGGGGGTTCCTACGAGCAGTACTTC. Protein product: CATSERGGSYEQYF.

This chain connects TRBV7-9 to TRBJ2-5; 15 bases align to TRBD2. The germline V gene encodes CDR1 SEHNR and CDR2 FQNEAQ (reference sequence). After removal of 6 bases from V and 2 bases from J, the junction contained 4 bases not matched to a gene. The CDR3 has 16 residues. The CDR3 coding sequence is TGTGCCAGCAGTCCAGGACTAGCGGGGGGGCAAGAGACCCAGTACTTC. It yields the protein CASSPGLAGGQETQYF.

The chain has TRBV13 and TRBJ1-2, with a weak D call TRBD1 (6 bases). V was clipped by 5 bases and J by 8 bases, with 15 bases between them. CDR1 is PRHDT, CDR2 FYEKMQ, per germline (reference sequence). This CDR3 comprises 13 residues. In DNA form, the CDR3 reads TGTGCCAGCAGCCAATTCAGGGGAGGGGGCTACACCTTC. Its protein is CASSQFRGGGYTF. The whole variable domain, filled in from reference TRBV13 and TRBJ1-2, reads AAGVIQSPRHLIKEKRETATLKCYPIPRHDTVYWYQQGPGQDPQFLISFYEKMQSDKGSIPDRFSAQQFSDYHSELNMSSLELGDSALYFCASSQFRGGGYTFGSGTRLTVV.

The chain combines TRBV10-3 with TRBJ2-6; TRBD1 matches 9 bases. Looked up from germline, CDR1 is ENHRY and CDR2 is SYGVKD. The V and J ends lost 10 bases and 2 bases, in that order; junction bases with no gene match: 18. The CDR3 loop spans 19 amino acids. The CDR3 DNA reads as TGTGCCACTAACGAGGCTTACAGGGGGCCCTGGACTGGGGCCAACGTCCTGACTTTC. Translation: CATNEAYRGPWTGANVLTF.

This rearrangement joins TRBV7-8 to TRBJ1-2; 8 nucleotides align to TRBD1. The CDR3 is made up of 15 amino acids. The V gene's germline CDR1 is SGHVS and CDR2 FQNEAQ. The junction had 3 bases not matched to a gene; V was cut back by 3 bases and J by 0 bases. CDR3 DNA sequence: TGTGCCAGCAGCTTGGGACAGGTGACTAACTATGGCTACACCTTC. This gives the protein CASSLGQVTNYGYTF.

V usage is TRBV28 and J usage is TRBJ1-4; D uncertain. The V gene's germline CDR1 is MDHEN and CDR2 SYDVKM. Trimming removed 2 bases at V and 7 bases at J, with 11 bases between. This CDR3 is 14 amino acids long. CDR3 in DNA: TGTGCCAGCAGTTTAGCACTCCACGGTGAAAAACTGTTTTTT. It codes for CASSLALHGEKLFF.

This clone was recorded a few times. This sequence joins TRBV6-5 and TRBJ1-1, with D possibly matching TRBD1 (6 bases). Trimming shortened V by 4 bases and J by 7 bases, and 22 bases separated the two germline ends. Per the germline V gene, CDR1 is MNHEY and CDR2 is SVGAGI. The CDR3 sequence is 16 residues long. CDR3 region: CASSSNLFRGFGEAFF. The CDR3 nucleotides read TGTGCCAGCAGTTCTAACCTTTTCAGGGGTTTTGGTGAAGCTTTCTTT.

The CDR3 loop is CASSPRDRGTSTDTQYF. The CDR3 coding sequence is TGCGCCAGCAGCCCCCGGGACAGGGGTACCTCCACAGATACGCAGTATTTT. The chain joins TRBV5-1 to TRBJ2-3; 10 nucleotides line up with TRBD1. Germline V lookup: CDR1 SGHRS, CDR2 YFSETQ. V was pared by 4 bases and J by 2 bases, with 10 bases of the junction left unmatched. The CDR3 totals 17 residues.

V gene TRBV30 combines with J gene TRBJ1-6; unclear D gene. V lost 1 base to trimming and J lost 16 bases, with 11 bases between them. Germline V gene lookup returns CDR1 GTSNPN and CDR2 SVGIG (reference sequence). This CDR3 has 11 amino acids. The CDR3: CAWSARDFLHF. CDR3 coding DNA: TGTGCCTGGAGTGCCCGTGACTTTCTCCACTTT.

A remark on this clone: Other nucleotide sequences in the sample specify the same CDR3. J is TRBJ2-7 and V is TRBV9, with TRBD2 as a possible D gene (6 bases). V lost 3 bases and J 3 bases, leaving 10 bases between the germline ends. In germline, CDR1 is SGDLS, CDR2 YYNGEE. The CDR3 is made up of 13 amino acids. This chain's CDR3 is CASSAGTDYEQYF. CDR3 DNA: TGTGCCAGCAGCGCCGGGACTGACTACGAGCAGTACTTC.

This chain uses TRBV27 with TRBJ1-2, with TRBD1 identical over 7 bases. The CDR3 runs to 15 residues. J gave up 4 bases and V 6 bases, and 11 bases lay outside the gene matches. Germline V gene sequence: CDR1 MNHEY, CDR2 SMNVEV (reference sequence). CDR3 residues: CASSAADRASYGYTF. The CDR3 bases are TGTGCCAGCAGCGCGGCCGACAGGGCAAGCTATGGCTACACCTTC.

The chain has TRBV28 and TRBJ1-5; the D is unclear. CDR3 size: 14 residues. Between the trimmed V and J ends, which lost 8 bases and 2 bases, there was a span of 13 bases. Germline V lookup: CDR1 MDHEN, CDR2 SYDVKM. The CDR3 nucleotides are TGTGCCAGCGGCGACGGGGAAGGCAATCAGCCCCAGCATTTT. Encoded protein: CASGDGEGNQPQHF.

This clone was seen once. The chain employs TRBV6-2 or TRBV6-3 and TRBJ2-7; TRBD1 is a possible D gene (5 bases). The V end was cut by 6 bases, the J end by 0 bases, with 21 bases between. The CDR3 spans 17 residues. Germline V gives CDR1 MNHEY, CDR2 SVGEGT. The CDR3 region is CASSLTFDSVNSYEQYF. The CDR3 DNA follows: TGTGCCAGCAGCCTTACCTTTGACAGCGTTAACTCCTACGAGCAGTACTTC.

The CDR3 sequence is CSVGGRGGKNIQYF. Here the CDR3 DNA reads TGCAGCGTCGGGGGTAGGGGAGGCAAAAACATTCAGTACTTC. This rearrangement joins TRBV29-1 to TRBJ2-4; a possible D gene is TRBD2 (6 bases). V shed 6 bases and J shed 3 bases, with 15 bases lying between them. CDR1 and CDR2 (germline): SQVTM, ANQGSEA. The CDR3 spans 14 residues.

V gene TRBV30 combines with J gene TRBJ2-7, with a possible D match to TRBD1 (5 bases). Trimming left V 4 bases short and J 3 bases short, with 25 bases between. Germline lookup yields CDR1 GTSNPN and CDR2 SVGIG (reference sequence). The CDR3 is 17 amino acids. In nucleotides, the CDR3 is TGTGCCTGGATGGCATTATCAGTTGACAGTGACCTCTACGAGCAGTACTTC. This sequence encodes CAWMALSVDSDLYEQYF.

The V gene is TRBV19, the J gene TRBJ1-2, with 10 bases aligning to TRBD1. The CDR3 consists of 16 residues. Germline V gives CDR1 LNHDA, CDR2 SQIVND (reference sequence). V lost 6 bases and J lost 4; bases outside the gene matches: 11. The CDR3 DNA reads as TGTGCCAGTAGAACGGGACAGGGGATTAAGGGCTATGGCTACACCTTC. Translation gives CASRTGQGIKGYGYTF.

The chain recombines TRBV29-1 with TRBJ1-1, with D uncertain. CDR1 is SQVTM and CDR2 is ANQGSEA in the germline V gene. The ends were cut back, 2 bases at V and 0 bases at J, with 4 bases in the middle. The CDR3 covers 12 residues. This chain's CDR3 is CSVEHLNTEAFF. The CDR3, as DNA: TGCAGCGTTGAACACTTGAACACTGAAGCTTTCTTT.

The chain couples TRBV27 to TRBJ1-6; possible D gene TRBD1, 5 bases. The CDR3 has 14 residues. The V gene's germline CDR1 is MNHEY and CDR2 SMNVEV (reference sequence). The V and J ends lost 8 bases and 6 bases respectively, with 14 bases between them. CDR3 nucleotide sequence: TGTGCCAGCGCCCGTTGGGGCGGTAATTCACCCCTCCACTTT. It translates to CASARWGGNSPLHF.

The V gene is TRBV5-1, the J gene TRBJ2-7; weak D call: TRBD1 (6 bases). Germline assignment: CDR1 SGHRS and CDR2 YFSETQ. The CDR3 loop spans 14 amino acids. Trimming pared 2 bases from V and 2 bases from J, leaving 11 bases between. CDR3 protein: CASSFTGSTYEQYF. The CDR3 nucleotides are TGCGCCAGCAGCTTCACAGGGTCTACCTACGAGCAGTACTTC.

J is TRBJ1-5 and V is TRBV21-1; the table's TRBD1 call for D was not verified on the DNA. TRBV21-1 is assigned pseudogene status. The CDR3 is 19 residues long. CDR3 loop: CASSKALGQGASGNQPQHF. In DNA form, the CDR3 reads TGTGCCAGCAGCAAAGCTCTGGGACAGGGGGCTTCCGGCAATCAGCCCCAGCATTTT.